These 11 T cell receptor beta chains originate from one sample sequenced in a study of T cell responses to AZD1222 COVID-19 vaccine. Generated by immunoSEQ multiplex PCR, the TCRdb table keeps only in-frame clones and is missing some. The table has about 120,000 clones, roughly nine tenths seen once. This specimen consisted of peripheral blood, obtained 28 days after the second AZD1222 dose. Receptors were obtained from an adult who received the AZD1222 COVID-19 vaccine.

The chain is built from TRBV20-1 and TRBJ2-7; 10 nucleotides match TRBD2. This CDR3 has 15 residues. The ends lost 3 bases at V and 4 bases at J; junction bases unmatched: 9. CDR1 is DFQATT and CDR2 is SNEGSKA in the germline V gene (reference sequence). Here the CDR3 DNA reads TGCAGTGCTAGTTGGGCTAGCGGGAGTAGTTACGAGCAGTACTTC. It is translated as CSASWASGSSYEQYF.

V and J are TRBV6-6 and TRBJ2-4, with 9 bases identical to TRBD2. CDR1 and CDR2 (germline): MNHNY, SVGAGI (reference sequence). This CDR3 is 20 amino acids long. Unmatched junction bases numbered 17, after V lost 5 bases and J lost 0 bases. The CDR3 protein is CASSPPPGLAGPLAKNIQYF. CDR3 in DNA: TGTGCCAGCAGTCCCCCGCCTGGGCTAGCGGGGCCCCTAGCCAAAAACATTCAGTACTTC.

The gene calls are TRBV18 and TRBJ1-1, with D perhaps TRBD1 (6 bases). Trimming left V 3 bases short and J 0 bases short, with 17 bases between. The CDR3 runs to 17 residues. Germline CDR1 reads KGHSH; CDR2 reads LQKENI. The DNA of the CDR3 is TGTGCCAGCTCACCCTCCCGCGCAGGGGCTATGAACACTGAAGCTTTCTTT. Amino acid sequence: CASSPSRAGAMNTEAFF.

The gene calls are TRBV15 and TRBJ1-5; 8 bases map to TRBD1. The CDR3 is 18 residues long. Germline V CDR1 and CDR2: LNHNV, YYDKDF (reference sequence). The V segment lost 0 bases and the J segment 0 bases; nucleotides outside the gene matches: 7. The CDR3 DNA reads as TGTGCCACCAGCAGAGAGGGGACAGGAATTTATAGCAATCAGCCCCAGCATTTT. This codes for CATSREGTGIYSNQPQHF.

The chain couples TRBV2 to TRBJ1-4; D remains ambiguous. Germline lookup yields CDR1 SNHLY and CDR2 FYNNEI. Trimming took off 5 bases at V and 0 bases at J, with 10 bases between the two ends. There are 15 residues in the CDR3. In nucleotides, the CDR3 is TGTGCCAGCAGTTCTACGGGGACAACTAATGAAAAACTGTTTTTT. Translated, it gives CASSSTGTTNEKLFF.

The DNA for the CDR3 is TGTGCCAGCAGTTTATACAGCGGGAGGGACGGAGATACGCAGTATTTT. Its translation is CASSLYSGRDGDTQYF. This chain uses TRBV27 with TRBJ2-3; 10 bases fit TRBD2. V dropped 1 base and J dropped 5; count of bases not matched to a gene: 6. CDR3 length equals 16 residues. Germline CDR1 MNHEY, CDR2 SMNVEV (reference sequence).

As concerns this clone: Additional DNA sequences in this sample encode the identical CDR3. This chain links TRBV28 with TRBJ1-1; D unresolved. Germline V gene sequence: CDR1 MDHEN, CDR2 SYDVKM. V lost 3 bases to trimming and J lost 1 base, with 6 bases between them. The CDR3 length is 13 residues. CDR3 in amino acids: CASSLTGNTEAFF. The CDR3 DNA reads TGTGCCAGCAGTTTGACGGGGAACACTGAAGCTTTCTTT.

The V call is TRBV19, the J call TRBJ1-5; no firm D call. Between the trimmed V and J ends, which lost 6 bases and 0 bases, there was a span of 6 bases. Germline CDR1 is LNHDA and CDR2 is SQIVND (reference sequence). This CDR3 is 13 amino acids long. CDR3 DNA: TGTGCCAGTAGAAGTCATAGCAATCAGCCCCAGCATTTT. Translation: CASRSHSNQPQHF.

The CDR3 sequence: CSATGRPQPYEQYF. CDR3 DNA sequence: TGCAGCGCTACCGGCCGCCCCCAACCCTACGAGCAGTACTTC. V gene TRBV29-1 combines with J gene TRBJ2-7; D is undetermined. This CDR3 contains 14 residues. V was pared by 7 bases and J by 2 bases, with 18 bases between. Germline values: CDR1 SQVTM, CDR2 ANQGSEA.

The chain employs TRBV27 and TRBJ2-2; D is unclear. V was clipped by 2 bases and J by 8 bases, with 6 bases between them. This CDR3 spans 12 amino acids. CDR1 and CDR2 (germline): MNHEY, SMNVEV (reference sequence). The CDR3 DNA reads as TGTGCCAGCAGTTTAAGAGCGGGGGAGCTGTTTTTT. It codes for CASSLRAGELFF.

The chain is built from TRBV5-1 and TRBJ2-1, with D possibly being TRBD1 (5 bases). Germline values: CDR1 SGHRS, CDR2 YFSETQ. V lost 5 bases, J lost 0 bases, and 15 bases lay in between. The CDR3 totals 16 residues. The CDR3 here is CASRKDVGDSYNEQFF. The CDR3 DNA follows: TGCGCCAGCAGAAAGGACGTAGGGGACTCCTACAATGAGCAGTTCTTC.